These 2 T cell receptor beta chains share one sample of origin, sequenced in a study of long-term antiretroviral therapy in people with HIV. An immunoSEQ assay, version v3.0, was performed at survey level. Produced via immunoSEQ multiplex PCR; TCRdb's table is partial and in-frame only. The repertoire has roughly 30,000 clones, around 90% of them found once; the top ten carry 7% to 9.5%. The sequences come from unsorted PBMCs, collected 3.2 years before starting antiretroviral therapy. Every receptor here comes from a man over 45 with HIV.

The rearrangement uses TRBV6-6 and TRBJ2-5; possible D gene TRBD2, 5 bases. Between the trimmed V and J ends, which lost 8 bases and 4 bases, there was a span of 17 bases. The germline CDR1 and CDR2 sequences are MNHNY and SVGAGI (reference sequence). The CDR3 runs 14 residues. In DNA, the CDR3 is TGTGCCAGCGGTGACCTCGCGGGCGGAGAGACCCAGTACTTC. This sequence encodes CASGDLAGGETQYF.

The CDR3 nucleotides are TGCGCCAGCAGCTTGAAAGGGGAAAAACTGTTTTTT. The encoded protein is CASSLKGEKLFF. The J gene is TRBJ1-4, the V gene TRBV5-1; no firm D call. This CDR3 has 12 residues. The germline CDR1 and CDR2 sequences are SGHRS and YFSETQ. With 1 base removed from V and 8 bases from J, the gap between germline ends came to 6 bases.